Here is one T cell receptor beta chain with its context. Its antigen is as yet unknown. CDR1 SEHNR and CDR2 FQNEAQ come from the germline V gene (reference sequence). The CDR3 consists of 14 residues. V lost 8 bases and J lost 8; bases outside the gene matches: 10. This sample is drawn from a study of cytomegalovirus exposure and HLA in healthy donors. Study-wide points: Among TCR beta chains, those listed as cytomegalovirus-associated numbered around 160. The classifier was said to identify cytomegalovirus status with high specificity and sensitivity.

The protocol was immunoSEQ multiplex PCR, while the TCRdb copy is restricted to in-frame clones and leaves out a portion. The table records 66,000 or so clones, approximately 96% of them present only once. The sequence derives from a young woman in good health and CMV-seropositive. The chain joins TRBV7-9 to TRBJ1-4; 8 positions agree with TRBD1. Sample: PBMCs. In DNA form, the CDR3 reads TGTGCCAGCTATTATACAGGGGGGGGAGAAAAACTGTTTTTT. Residues: CASYYTGGGEKLFF.